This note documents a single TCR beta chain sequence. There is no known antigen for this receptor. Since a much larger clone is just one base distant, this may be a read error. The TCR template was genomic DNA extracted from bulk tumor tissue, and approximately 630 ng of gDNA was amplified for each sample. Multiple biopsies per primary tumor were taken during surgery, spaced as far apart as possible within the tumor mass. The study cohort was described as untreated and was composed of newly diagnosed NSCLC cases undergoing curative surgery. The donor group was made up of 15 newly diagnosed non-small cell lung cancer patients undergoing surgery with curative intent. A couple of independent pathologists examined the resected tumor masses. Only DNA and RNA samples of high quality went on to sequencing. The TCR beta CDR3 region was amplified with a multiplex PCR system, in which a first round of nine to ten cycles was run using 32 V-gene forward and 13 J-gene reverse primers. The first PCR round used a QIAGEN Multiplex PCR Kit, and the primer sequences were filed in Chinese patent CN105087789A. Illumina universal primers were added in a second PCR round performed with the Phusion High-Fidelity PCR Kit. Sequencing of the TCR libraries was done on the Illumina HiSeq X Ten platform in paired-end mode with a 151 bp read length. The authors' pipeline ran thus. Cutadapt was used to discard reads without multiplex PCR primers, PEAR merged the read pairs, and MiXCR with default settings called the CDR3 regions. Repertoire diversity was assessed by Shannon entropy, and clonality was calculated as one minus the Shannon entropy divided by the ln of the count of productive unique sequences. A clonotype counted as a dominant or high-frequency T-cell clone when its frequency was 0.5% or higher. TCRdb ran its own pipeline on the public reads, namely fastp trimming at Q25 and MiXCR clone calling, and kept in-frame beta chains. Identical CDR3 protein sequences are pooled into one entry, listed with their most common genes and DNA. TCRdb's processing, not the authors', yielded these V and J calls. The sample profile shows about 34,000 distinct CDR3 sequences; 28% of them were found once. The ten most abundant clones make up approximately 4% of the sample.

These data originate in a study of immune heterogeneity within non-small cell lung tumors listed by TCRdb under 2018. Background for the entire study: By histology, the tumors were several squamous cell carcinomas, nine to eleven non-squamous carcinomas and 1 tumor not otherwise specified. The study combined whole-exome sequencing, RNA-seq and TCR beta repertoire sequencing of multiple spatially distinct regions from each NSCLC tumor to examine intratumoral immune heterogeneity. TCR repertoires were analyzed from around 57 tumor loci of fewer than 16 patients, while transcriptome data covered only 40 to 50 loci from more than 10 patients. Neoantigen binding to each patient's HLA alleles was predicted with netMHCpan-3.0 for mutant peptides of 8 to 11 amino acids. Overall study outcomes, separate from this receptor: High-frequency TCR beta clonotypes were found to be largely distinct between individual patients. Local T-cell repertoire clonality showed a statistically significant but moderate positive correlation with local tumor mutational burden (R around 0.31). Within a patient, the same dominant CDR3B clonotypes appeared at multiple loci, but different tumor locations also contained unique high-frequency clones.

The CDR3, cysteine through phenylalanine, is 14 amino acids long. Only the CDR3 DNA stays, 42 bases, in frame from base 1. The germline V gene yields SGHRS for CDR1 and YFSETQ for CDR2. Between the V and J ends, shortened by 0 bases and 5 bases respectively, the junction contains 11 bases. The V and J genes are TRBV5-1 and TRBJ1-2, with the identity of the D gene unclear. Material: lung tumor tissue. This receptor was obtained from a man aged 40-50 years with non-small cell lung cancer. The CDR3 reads CASSLVGRAYGYTF. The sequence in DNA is TGCGCCAGCAGCTTGGTTGGGAGGGCGTATGGCTACACCTTC.